The rows below give T cell receptor beta chains drawn from one sample of a study of blood T cell repertoires in COVID-19. Produced via immunoSEQ multiplex PCR; TCRdb's table is partial and in-frame only. The data hold 90,000 to 150,000 clones, with 85% observed a single time. Sample: peripheral blood. These receptors were collected from a man older than 75 with acute or convalescent COVID-19. The CDR3 runs from the conserved cysteine through the conserved F or W. The D gene is left open where the match is weak. Some rows have no size entry. The others give once, few or many, or a class for an expanded clone.

abundance	v_gene	j_gene	d_gene	CDR3nt	CDR3aa
.	TRBV2	TRBJ1-1	.	TGTGCCACCAGAGAATGGACTAACATGAACACTGAAGCTTTCTTT	CATREWTNMNTEAFF
.	TRBV6-6	TRBJ1-6	.	TGTGCCAGCAGTCGAGCGTTGAATGGTGATAATTCACCCCTCCACTTT	CASSRALNGDNSPLHF
.	TRBV5-1	TRBJ1-5	.	TGCGCCAGCAGCCCCTCAGGGCCTAATCAGCCCCAGCATTTT	CASSPSGPNQPQHF
once	TRBV6-6	TRBJ1-4	TRBD1	TGTGCCAGCAGTGGGGACAGGGGGCTTCCTAATGAAAAACTGTTTTTT	CASSGDRGLPNEKLFF
.	TRBV3-1/TRBV3-2	TRBJ1-2	TRBD1	TGTGCCAGCAGCCGAAACCGCCAGGGGGGCAGCTTTTATGGCTACACCTTC	CASSRNRQGGSFYGYTF
.	TRBV29-1	TRBJ1-4	.	TGCAGCGTGGAAACAGGGTCCGGTGAAAAACTGTTTTTT	CSVETGSGEKLFF
.	TRBV5-1	TRBJ1-2	.	TGCGCCAGCAGCTTGGACGGGAGGGGTCCCTATGGCTACACCTTC	CASSLDGRGPYGYTF
.	TRBV30	TRBJ2-1	TRBD2	TGTGCCTGGAGTGCGTCTAGCGGGAATGAGCAGTTCTTC	CAWSASSGNEQFF
.	TRBV11-2	TRBJ2-1	.	TGTGCCAGCAGCTTAATGGAGAGATCCTACAATGAGCAGTTCTTC	CASSLMERSYNEQFF
.	TRBV6-2/TRBV6-3	TRBJ1-2	TRBD1	TGTGCCAGCAGTCCGACAGGGCTATATGGCTACACCTTC	CASSPTGLYGYTF
.	TRBV28	TRBJ2-1	TRBD2	TGTGCCAGCAGTTGGACTAGCGGGAGGACTTACAATGAGCAGTTCTTC	CASSWTSGRTYNEQFF
.	TRBV24-1	TRBJ2-1	TRBD2	TGTGCCACCAGTGACCCCGGGACTAGCGGGGACTCCTACAATGAGCAGTTCTTC	CATSDPGTSGDSYNEQFF
.	TRBV18	TRBJ1-6	TRBD1	TGTGCCAGCTCACTTCAAACAGGGGCCGGCAATTCACCCCTCCACTTT	CASSLQTGAGNSPLHF
.	TRBV28	TRBJ1-2	TRBD1	TGTGCCAGCAGTCTTAGACAGGGAAACTATGGCTACACCTTC	CASSLRQGNYGYTF
.	TRBV5-4	TRBJ1-2	.	TGTGCCAGCAGCTTGGTCCCTCAGGGAGGTTACACCTTC	CASSLVPQGGYTF
few	TRBV10-3	TRBJ1-3	.	TGTGCCATTCGGGAAGCCTCTGGAAACACCATATATTTT	CAIREASGNTIYF
.	TRBV7-8	TRBJ2-1	TRBD1	TGTGCCAGCAGCCGAGGGGGCGGAGTGGCTTACAATGAGCAGTTCTTC	CASSRGGGVAYNEQFF
.	TRBV5-4	TRBJ2-5	.	TGTGCCAGCAGCCTCGAGTGGGAGACCCAGTACTTC	CASSLEWETQYF
once	TRBV7-8	TRBJ1-4	TRBD1	TGTGCCAGCAGCTTGACAGGGGGCTGGGAAAAACTGTTTTTT	CASSLTGGWEKLFF
.	TRBV7-2	TRBJ2-3	.	TGTGCCAGCAGCCCAATCACAGATACGCAGTATTTT	CASSPITDTQYF
.	TRBV2	TRBJ1-1	.	TGTGCCAGCAGTGAAGCGCCACTTGCTTTCTTT	CASSEAPLAFF
.	TRBV10-3	TRBJ1-2	TRBD1	TGTGCCGCCCAGACAGGGTCGGATATGTATGGCTACACCTTC	CAAQTGSDMYGYTF
.	TRBV6-1	TRBJ1-1	.	TGTGCCAGCAGTGAAATGGAGCGGAACACTGAAGCTTTCTTT	CASSEMERNTEAFF
.	TRBV18	TRBJ1-6	.	TGTGCCAGCTCACCGGTGGGTGGGGGCGATAATTCACCCCTCCACTTT	CASSPVGGGDNSPLHF
.	TRBV7-2	TRBJ2-7	.	TGTGCCAGCAGCCATCAGGGTGCAGTCGAGCAGTACTTC	CASSHQGAVEQYF
.	TRBV9	TRBJ2-4	TRBD2	TGTGCCAGCAGCGCAGTAGCGGGCCTAGCCAAAAACATTCAGTACTTC	CASSAVAGLAKNIQYF
.	TRBV6-4	TRBJ1-2	TRBD1	TGTGCCAGCAGTGACTCAGGGGGTTTGGGGACAGGGGTTTTATATGGCTACACCTTC	CASSDSGGLGTGVLYGYTF
.	TRBV20-1	TRBJ2-5	TRBD2	TGCAGTGCTAGTCCGCCTAGCGGGGGGGCGAGTAAGACCCAGTACTTC	CSASPPSGGASKTQYF
.	TRBV18	TRBJ2-7	TRBD2	TGTGCCAGCTCCCCCAACTTACTAGCGGGGGTCCACGAGCAGTACTTC	CASSPNLLAGVHEQYF
.	TRBV4-3	TRBJ2-2	TRBD2	TGCGCCAGCAGCCAAGGGGGGACTATTAACACCGGGGAGCTGTTTTTT	CASSQGGTINTGELFF
.	TRBV5-1	TRBJ2-7	TRBD2	TGCGCCAGCAGCGAACTAGCGGGTGGGAGTGGGGAGCAGTACTTC	CASSELAGGSGEQYF
.	TRBV2	TRBJ2-5	TRBD2	TGTGCCAGCAGTGAACCCGGGACTAGCGGGCAAGAGACCCAGTACTTC	CASSEPGTSGQETQYF
.	TRBV6-2/TRBV6-3	TRBJ2-1	.	TGTGCCAGCAGTTATGGGGAGAGGGAGGGGGACAATGAGCAGTTCTTC	CASSYGEREGDNEQFF
once	TRBV2	TRBJ2-3	TRBD1	TGTGCCAGCAAAGCCCTGGACAGGGGGGGAGATACGCAGTATTTT	CASKALDRGGDTQYF
few	TRBV4-2	TRBJ2-7	TRBD2	TGTGCCAGCAGCCAAGATCCCCTCTTAGCGGGAGGACGATACGAGCAGTACTTC	CASSQDPLLAGGRYEQYF
.	TRBV24-1	TRBJ1-4	.	TGTGCCACCAGTGAAGGGGGGGATGGTGCTAATGAAAAACTGTTTTTT	CATSEGGDGANEKLFF
few	TRBV5-1	TRBJ2-5	TRBD1	TGCGCAAGCATAGGACAGGGCCAAGAGACCCAGTACTTC	CASIGQGQETQYF
.	TRBV7-2	TRBJ2-3	.	TGTGCCAGCAGCTTAGAGTTGCGAGATACGCAGTATTTT	CASSLELRDTQYF
.	TRBV5-1	TRBJ2-7	TRBD2	TGCGCCAGCAGCCCCAGGCCGGGGGGGGGCTCCTACGAGCAGTACTTC	CASSPRPGGGSYEQYF
.	TRBV3-1/TRBV3-2	TRBJ1-1	TRBD1	TGTGCCAGCAGCCAAACAGGGGTGTTTACTGAAGCTTTCTTT	CASSQTGVFTEAFF
.	TRBV30	TRBJ1-5	TRBD1	TGTGCCTGGAATATGGGACAGGCGGGGCAGCCCCAGCATTTT	CAWNMGQAGQPQHF
.	TRBV24-1	TRBJ1-3	.	TGTGCCACCAGTGAGGGCGGACTGGGAACCTCTGGAAACACCATATATTTT	CATSEGGLGTSGNTIYF
.	TRBV29-1	TRBJ1-2	.	TGCAGCGTTGAACCCTTCAACAGGGCTGACTATGGCTACACCTTC	CSVEPFNRADYGYTF
few	TRBV7-2	TRBJ2-7	TRBD1	TGTGCCAGCACCACAGGGGTAGGGGAGCAGTACTTC	CASTTGVGEQYF
.	TRBV6-4	TRBJ1-2	TRBD1	TGTGCCAGCAGAGGAGGGACAGGGTTGAATGGCTACACCTTC	CASRGGTGLNGYTF
.	TRBV9	TRBJ1-5	.	TGTGCCAGCAGCGTAGATCTCAGCAATCAGCCCCAGCATTTT	CASSVDLSNQPQHF
.	TRBV25-1	TRBJ2-1	.	TGTGCCAGCAGTGGGCCAGGGGCCCTCTACAATGAGCAGTTCTTC	CASSGPGALYNEQFF
.	TRBV19	TRBJ2-6	TRBD1	TGTGCCAGTACCTTGCAGCGACAGGGAGTGAAAGGGGCCAACGTCCTGACTTTC	CASTLQRQGVKGANVLTF
.	TRBV12-5	TRBJ1-2	.	TGTGCTAGTGGCGGGAGGTTCGGGGGCTATGGCTACACCTTC	CASGGRFGGYGYTF
.	TRBV7-9	TRBJ2-3	TRBD1	TGTGCCAGCAGCTTAAGGGGGCTGGTAGATACGCAGTATTTT	CASSLRGLVDTQYF
.	TRBV4-3	TRBJ1-5	TRBD1	TGCGCCAGCAGCCAAGAAGTCCCAGACAGGGGTCGGAATCAGCCCCAGCATTTT	CASSQEVPDRGRNQPQHF
.	TRBV24-1	TRBJ2-5	.	TGTGCCACCAGTGATGGATTGTCGGCGGGGATGGAGACCCAGTACTTC	CATSDGLSAGMETQYF
.	TRBV6-6	TRBJ2-3	TRBD1	TGTGCCAGCAGTTCGACAGGGGGCGCGCGCACAGATACGCAGTATTTT	CASSSTGGARTDTQYF
once	TRBV11-2	TRBJ2-1	TRBD2	TGTGCCAGCAGCTTGGGCGGGAGGGGTAATGAGCAGTTCTTC	CASSLGGRGNEQFF
.	TRBV29-1	TRBJ1-1	TRBD1	TGCAGCGGCGGGGACAGCTTAAACACTGAAGCTTTCTTT	CSGGDSLNTEAFF
.	TRBV19	TRBJ2-7	.	TGTGCCAGTAGTTCAGGCCGGGACTCTCCCTACGAGCAGTACTTC	CASSSGRDSPYEQYF